This T cell receptor (beta chain) came from a study of early T cells in non-severe SARS-CoV-2 infection. With regard to this clonotype: The antigen is unknown.

TCRdb used MiXCR to reprocess the 5' RACE reads, holding one entry per CDR3 protein. The table records about 71,000 distinct CDR3 sequences, about 15% of them present only once. J gave up 0 bases and V 6 bases, and 9 bases lay outside the gene matches. Germline V CDR1 and CDR2: MNHNY, SVGAGI (reference sequence). CDR3 length: 17 amino acids. Study-level results: Matching results from VDJdb favored anti-spike CD8 responses, leaving private and CD4 specificities undetected.

The specimen was whole blood, collected at baseline. The rearrangement links TRBV6-6 to TRBJ2-7, with TRBD2 identical over 12 bases. The TCR originated in an adult who was a healthcare worker with PCR-confirmed SARS-CoV-2 infection or an uninfected control (not recorded which). Here the CDR3 reads CASSPLAGGGSSYEQYF. CDR3 nucleotides: TGTGCCAGCAGCCCACTAGCGGGAGGCGGGAGCTCCTACGAGCAGTACTTC.